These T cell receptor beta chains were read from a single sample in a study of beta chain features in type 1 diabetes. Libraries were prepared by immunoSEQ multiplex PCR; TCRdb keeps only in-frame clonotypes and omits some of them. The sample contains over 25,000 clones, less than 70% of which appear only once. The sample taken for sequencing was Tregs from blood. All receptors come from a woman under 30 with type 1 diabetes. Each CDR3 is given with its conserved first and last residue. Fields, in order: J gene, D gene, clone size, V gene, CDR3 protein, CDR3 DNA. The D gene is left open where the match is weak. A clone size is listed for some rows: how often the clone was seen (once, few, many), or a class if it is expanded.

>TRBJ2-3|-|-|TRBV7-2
CASSLDRGRDTQYF
TGTGCCAGCAGCTTAGATCGAGGCCGGGATACGCAGTATTTT
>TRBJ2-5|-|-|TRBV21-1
CASSGGRAEPSGTQYF
TGTGCCAGCAGCGGCGGCCGAGCGGAGCCATCCGGGACCCAGTACTTC
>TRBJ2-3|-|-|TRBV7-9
CASSPRGSVDSTDTQYF
TGTGCCAGCAGCCCCCGGGGGTCCGTCGACAGCACAGATACGCAGTATTTT
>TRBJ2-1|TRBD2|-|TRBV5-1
CASSLREEVEQFF
TGCGCCAGCAGCTTACGGGAGGAGGTGGAGCAGTTCTTC
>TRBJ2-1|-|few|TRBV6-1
CASSLQIDNEQFF
TGTGCCAGCAGCCTACAGATTGACAATGAGCAGTTCTTC
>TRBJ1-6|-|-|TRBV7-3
CASSLFGNNNSPLHF
TGTGCCAGCAGCCTGTTCGGGAATAATAATTCACCCCTCCACTTT
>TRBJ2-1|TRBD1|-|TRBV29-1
CSVLDRPASNLFNEQFF
TGCAGCGTCCTGGACAGGCCAGCGAGCAACCTGTTCAATGAGCAGTTCTTC
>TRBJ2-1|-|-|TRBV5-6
CASSSLREDGRGQFF
TGTGCCAGCAGCAGTTTAAGGGAGGACGGTCGAGGGCAGTTCTTC
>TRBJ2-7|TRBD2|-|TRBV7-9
CASSETGLAAEQYF
TGTGCCAGCAGCGAAACGGGACTAGCAGCCGAGCAGTACTTC
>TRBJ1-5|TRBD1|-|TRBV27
CASSTSGQWEMSSNQPQHF
TGTGCCAGCAGTACCTCGGGACAGTGGGAGATGAGTAGCAATCAGCCCCAGCATTTT
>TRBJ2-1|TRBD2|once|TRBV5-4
CASSRVGGVHNEQFF
TGTGCCAGCAGCCGGGTGGGGGGGGTACACAATGAGCAGTTCTTC
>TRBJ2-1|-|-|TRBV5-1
CASSLQQYNEQFF
TGCGCCAGCAGCTTACAGCAATACAATGAGCAGTTCTTC
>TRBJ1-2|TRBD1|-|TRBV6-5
CASSRTGNYGYTF
TGTGCCAGCAGTCGGACAGGAAACTATGGCTACACCTTC
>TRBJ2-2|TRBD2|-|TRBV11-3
CASSFGTSGGTGELFF
TGTGCCAGCAGCTTCGGGACTAGCGGGGGTACCGGGGAGCTGTTTTTT
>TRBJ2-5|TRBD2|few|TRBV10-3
CAISRTSEETQYF
TGTGCCATCAGCCGGACTAGCGAGGAGACCCAGTACTTC
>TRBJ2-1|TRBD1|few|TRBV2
CASRTNRGEQFF
TGTGCCAGCAGGACAAACAGGGGGGAGCAGTTCTTC
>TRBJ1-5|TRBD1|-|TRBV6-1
CASSEVRGRLGQPQHF
TGTGCCAGCAGTGAAGTAAGGGGGCGCCTCGGTCAGCCCCAGCATTTT
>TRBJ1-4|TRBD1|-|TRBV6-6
CASSLPQGGTEKLFF
TGTGCCAGCAGTCTACCACAGGGGGGGACGGAAAAACTGTTTTTT
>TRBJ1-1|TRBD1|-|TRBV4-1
CASSQGDRGAREAFF
TGCGCCAGCAGCCAAGGGGACAGGGGTGCTAGGGAAGCTTTCTTT
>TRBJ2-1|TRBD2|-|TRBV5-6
CASSLLGTSGSLYNEQFF
TGTGCCAGCAGCTTGTTGGGGACTAGCGGGTCCCTTTACAATGAGCAGTTCTTC
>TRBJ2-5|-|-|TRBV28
CASNGGSAETQYF
TGTGCCAGCAATGGCGGGTCGGCGGAGACCCAGTACTTC
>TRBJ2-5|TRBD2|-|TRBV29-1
CSVRASGFGGETQYF
TGCAGCGTTAGGGCTAGCGGGTTCGGAGGGGAGACCCAGTACTTC
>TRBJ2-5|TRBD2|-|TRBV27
CASSSPTSGKETQYF
TGTGCCAGCAGTTCGCCGACTAGCGGCAAAGAGACCCAGTACTTC
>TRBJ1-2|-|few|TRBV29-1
CSAPYRGGYTF
TGCAGCGCCCCGTACCGCGGAGGCTACACCTTC
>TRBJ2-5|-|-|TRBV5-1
CASSLIRQGAREGRETQYF
TGCGCCAGCAGCTTGATCAGACAGGGGGCGCGGGAGGGCCGAGAGACCCAGTACTTC
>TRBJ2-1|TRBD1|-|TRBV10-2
CASSGQGAVVEQFF
TGCGCCAGCAGTGGACAGGGGGCGGTGGTTGAGCAGTTCTTC